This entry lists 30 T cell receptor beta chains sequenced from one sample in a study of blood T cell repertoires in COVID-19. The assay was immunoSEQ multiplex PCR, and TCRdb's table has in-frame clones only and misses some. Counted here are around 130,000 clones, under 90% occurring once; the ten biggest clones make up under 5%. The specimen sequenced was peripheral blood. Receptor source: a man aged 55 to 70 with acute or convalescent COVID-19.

The CDR3 is CASSRVGTANTGELFF. In nucleotides, the CDR3 is TGTGCCAGCTCTCGGGTGGGGACAGCGAACACCGGGGAGCTGTTTTTT. The chain joins TRBV18 to TRBJ2-2, with 7 bases identical to TRBD1. This CDR3 contains 16 residues. Germline lookup yields CDR1 KGHSH and CDR2 LQKENI. With 6 bases clipped from V and 0 bases from J, the junction kept 7 bases outside the gene matches.

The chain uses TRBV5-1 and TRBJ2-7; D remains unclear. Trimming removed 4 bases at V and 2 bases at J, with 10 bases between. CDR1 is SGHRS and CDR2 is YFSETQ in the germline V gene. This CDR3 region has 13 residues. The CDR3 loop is CASSGSGTYEQYF. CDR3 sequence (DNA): TGCGCCAGCAGCGGGTCAGGAACCTACGAGCAGTACTTC.

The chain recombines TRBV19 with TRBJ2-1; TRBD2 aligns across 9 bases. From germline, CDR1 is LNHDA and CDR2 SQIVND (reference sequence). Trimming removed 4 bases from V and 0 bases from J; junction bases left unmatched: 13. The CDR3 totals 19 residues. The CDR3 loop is CASSKGLAVILSSYNEQFF. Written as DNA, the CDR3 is TGTGCCAGTAGTAAGGGACTAGCCGTTATCTTAAGCTCCTACAATGAGCAGTTCTTC.

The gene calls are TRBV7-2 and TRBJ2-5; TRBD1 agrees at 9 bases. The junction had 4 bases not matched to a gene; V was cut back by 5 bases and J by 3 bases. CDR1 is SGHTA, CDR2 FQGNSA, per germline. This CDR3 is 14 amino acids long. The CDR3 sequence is CASSTGTGKETQYF. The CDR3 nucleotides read TGTGCCAGCAGCACCGGGACAGGGAAAGAGACCCAGTACTTC.

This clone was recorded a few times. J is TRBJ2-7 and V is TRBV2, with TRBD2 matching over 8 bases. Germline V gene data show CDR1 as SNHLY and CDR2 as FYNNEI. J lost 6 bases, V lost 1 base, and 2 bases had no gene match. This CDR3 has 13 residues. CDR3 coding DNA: TGTGCCAGCAGTGAAGTTGCGGGAGGCGAGCAGTACTTC. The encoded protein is CASSEVAGGEQYF.

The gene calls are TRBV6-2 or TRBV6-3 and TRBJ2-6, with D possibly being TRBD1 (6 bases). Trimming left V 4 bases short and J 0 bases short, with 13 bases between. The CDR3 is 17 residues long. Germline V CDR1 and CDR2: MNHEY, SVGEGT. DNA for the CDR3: TGTGCCAGCAGTTCACTCCTACAGGGCTCTGGGGCCAACGTCCTGACTTTC. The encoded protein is CASSSLLQGSGANVLTF.

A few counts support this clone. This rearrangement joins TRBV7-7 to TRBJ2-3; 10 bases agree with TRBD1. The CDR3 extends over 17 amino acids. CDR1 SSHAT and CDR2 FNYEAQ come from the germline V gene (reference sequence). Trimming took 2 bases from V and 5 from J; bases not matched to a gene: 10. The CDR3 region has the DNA TGTGCCAGCAGCTTATTTTCCCCGGGACAGGGGTTAGATACGCAGTATTTT. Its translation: CASSLFSPGQGLDTQYF. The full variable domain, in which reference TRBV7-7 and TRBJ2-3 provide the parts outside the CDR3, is GAGVSQSPRYKVTKRGQDVTLRCDPISSHATLYWYQQALGQGPEFLTYFNYEAQPDKSGLPSDRFSAERPEGSISTLTIQRTEQRDSAMYRCASSLFSPGQGLDTQYFGPGTRLTVL.

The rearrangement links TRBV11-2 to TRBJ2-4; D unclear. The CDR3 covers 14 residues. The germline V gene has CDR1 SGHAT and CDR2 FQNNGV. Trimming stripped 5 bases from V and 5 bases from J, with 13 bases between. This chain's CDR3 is CASSPSTRQNIQYF. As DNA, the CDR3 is TGTGCCAGCAGCCCGTCTACCCGTCAAAACATTCAGTACTTC.

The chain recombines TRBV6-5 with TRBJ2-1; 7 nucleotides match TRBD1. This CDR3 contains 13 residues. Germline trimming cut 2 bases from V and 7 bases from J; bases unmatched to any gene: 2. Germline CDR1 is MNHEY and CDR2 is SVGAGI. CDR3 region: CASSYDRENEQFF. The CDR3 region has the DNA TGTGCCAGCAGTTACGACAGGGAAAATGAGCAGTTCTTC.

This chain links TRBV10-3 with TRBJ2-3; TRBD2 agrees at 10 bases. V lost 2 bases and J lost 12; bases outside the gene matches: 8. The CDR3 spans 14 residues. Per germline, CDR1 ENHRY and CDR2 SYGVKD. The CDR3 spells CAISEKVAGGSQYF. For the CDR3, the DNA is TGTGCCATCAGTGAGAAGGTAGCGGGAGGATCCCAGTATTTT.

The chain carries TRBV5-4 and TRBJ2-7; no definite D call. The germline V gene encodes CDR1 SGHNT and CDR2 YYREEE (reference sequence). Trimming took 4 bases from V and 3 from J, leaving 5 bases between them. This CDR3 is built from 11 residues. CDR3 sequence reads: CASSNSYEQYF. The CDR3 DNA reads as TGTGCCAGCAGCAACAGCTACGAGCAGTACTTC.

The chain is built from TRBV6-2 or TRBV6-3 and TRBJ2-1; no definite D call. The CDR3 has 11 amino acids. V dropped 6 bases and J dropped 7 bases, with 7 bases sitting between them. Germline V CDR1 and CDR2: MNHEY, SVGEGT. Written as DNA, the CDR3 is TGTGCCAGCAGCCCTGCGAATGAGCAGTTCTTC. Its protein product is CASSPANEQFF.

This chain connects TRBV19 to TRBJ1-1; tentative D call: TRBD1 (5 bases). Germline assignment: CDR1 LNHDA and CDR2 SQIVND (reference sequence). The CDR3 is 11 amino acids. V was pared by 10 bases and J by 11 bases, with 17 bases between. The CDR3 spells CATSTGRAAFF. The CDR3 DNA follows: TGTGCCACCAGTACCGGCAGGGCGGCTTTCTTT.

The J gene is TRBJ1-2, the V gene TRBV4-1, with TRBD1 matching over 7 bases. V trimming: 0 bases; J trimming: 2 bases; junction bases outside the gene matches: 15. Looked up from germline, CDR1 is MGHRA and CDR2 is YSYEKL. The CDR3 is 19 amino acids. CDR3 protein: CASSQDPFLGRGSNYGYTF. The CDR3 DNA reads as TGCGCCAGCAGCCAAGATCCGTTTCTGGGCAGGGGGTCGAACTATGGCTACACCTTC.

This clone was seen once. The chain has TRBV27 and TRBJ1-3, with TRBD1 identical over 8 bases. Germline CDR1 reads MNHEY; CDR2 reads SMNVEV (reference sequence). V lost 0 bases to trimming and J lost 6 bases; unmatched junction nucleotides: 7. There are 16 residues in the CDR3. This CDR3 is CASSLSAGGISNTIYF. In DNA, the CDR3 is TGTGCCAGCAGTTTATCTGCAGGGGGCATTTCAAACACCATATATTTT.

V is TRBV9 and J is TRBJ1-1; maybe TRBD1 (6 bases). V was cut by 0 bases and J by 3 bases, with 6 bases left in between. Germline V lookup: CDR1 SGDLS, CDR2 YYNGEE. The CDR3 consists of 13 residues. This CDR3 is CASSVEGDTEAFF. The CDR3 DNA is TGTGCCAGCAGCGTAGAGGGGGACACTGAAGCTTTCTTT. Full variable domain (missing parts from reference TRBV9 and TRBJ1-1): DSGVTQTPKHLITATGQRVTLRCSPRSGDLSVYWYQQSLDQGLQFLIQYYNGEERAKGNILERFSAQQFPDLHSELNLSSLELGDSALYFCASSVEGDTEAFFGQGTRLTVV.

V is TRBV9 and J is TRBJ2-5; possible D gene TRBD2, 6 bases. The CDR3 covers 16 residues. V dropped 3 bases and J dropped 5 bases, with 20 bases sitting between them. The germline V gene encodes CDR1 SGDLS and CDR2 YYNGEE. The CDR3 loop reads CASSEGGGHGLETQYF. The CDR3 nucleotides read TGTGCCAGCAGCGAGGGAGGTGGACACGGACTTGAGACCCAGTACTTC.

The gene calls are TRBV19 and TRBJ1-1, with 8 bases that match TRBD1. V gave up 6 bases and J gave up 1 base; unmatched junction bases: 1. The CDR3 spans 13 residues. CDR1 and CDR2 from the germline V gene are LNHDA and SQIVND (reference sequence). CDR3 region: CASRDRANTEAFF. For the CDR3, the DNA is TGTGCCAGTAGGGACAGGGCGAACACTGAAGCTTTCTTT.

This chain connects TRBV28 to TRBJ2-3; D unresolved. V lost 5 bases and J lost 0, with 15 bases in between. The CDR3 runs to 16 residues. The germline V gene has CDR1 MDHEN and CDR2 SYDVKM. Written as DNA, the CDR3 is TGTGCCAGCAGTCTCCTTGTCGGGTCTAGCACAGATACGCAGTATTTT. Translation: CASSLLVGSSTDTQYF.

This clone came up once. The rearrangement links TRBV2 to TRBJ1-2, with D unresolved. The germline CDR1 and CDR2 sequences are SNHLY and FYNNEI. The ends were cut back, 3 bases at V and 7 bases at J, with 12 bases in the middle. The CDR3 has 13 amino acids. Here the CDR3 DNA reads TGTGCCAGCAGTGATGCGAGAGCGGCTGGCTACACCTTC. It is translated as CASSDARAAGYTF.

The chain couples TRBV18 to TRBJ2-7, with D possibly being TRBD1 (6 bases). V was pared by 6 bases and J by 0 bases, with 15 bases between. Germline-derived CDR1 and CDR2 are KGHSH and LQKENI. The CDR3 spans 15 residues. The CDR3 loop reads CASSLRGPSSYEQYF. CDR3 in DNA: TGTGCCAGCTCCCTCAGGGGTCCCAGCTCCTACGAGCAGTACTTC. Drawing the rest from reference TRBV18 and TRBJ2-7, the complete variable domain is NAGVMQNPRHLVRRRGQEARLRCSPMKGHSHVYWYRQLPEEGLKFMVYLQKENIIDESGMPKERFSAEFPKEGPSILRIQQVVRGDSAAYFCASSLRGPSSYEQYFGPGTRLTVT.

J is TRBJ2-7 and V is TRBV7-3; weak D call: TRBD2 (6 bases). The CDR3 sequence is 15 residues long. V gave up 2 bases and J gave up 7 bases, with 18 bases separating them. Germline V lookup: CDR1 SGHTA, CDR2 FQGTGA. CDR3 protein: CASSLAGNAVGEQYF. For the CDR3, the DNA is TGTGCCAGCAGCTTAGCGGGGAATGCCGTCGGGGAGCAGTACTTC.

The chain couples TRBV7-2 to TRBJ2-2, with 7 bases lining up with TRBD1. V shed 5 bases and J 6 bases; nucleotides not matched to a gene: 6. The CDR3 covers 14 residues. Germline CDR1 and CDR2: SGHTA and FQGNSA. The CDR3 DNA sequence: TGTGCCAGCAGCCAAGGGACAGACGCCGGGGAGCTGTTTTTT. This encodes CASSQGTDAGELFF. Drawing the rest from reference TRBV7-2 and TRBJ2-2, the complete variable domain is GAGVSQSPSNKVTEKGKDVELRCDPISGHTALYWYRQSLGQGLEFLIYFQGNSAPDKSGLPSDRFSAERTGGSVSTLTIQRTQQEDSAVYLCASSQGTDAGELFFGEGSRLTVL.

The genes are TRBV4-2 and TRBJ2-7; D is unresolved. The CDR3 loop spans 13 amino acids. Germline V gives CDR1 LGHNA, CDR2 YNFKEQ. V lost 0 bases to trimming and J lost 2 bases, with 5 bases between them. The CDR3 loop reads CASSQEKPYEQYF. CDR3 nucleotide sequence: TGTGCCAGCAGCCAAGAAAAGCCCTACGAGCAGTACTTC.

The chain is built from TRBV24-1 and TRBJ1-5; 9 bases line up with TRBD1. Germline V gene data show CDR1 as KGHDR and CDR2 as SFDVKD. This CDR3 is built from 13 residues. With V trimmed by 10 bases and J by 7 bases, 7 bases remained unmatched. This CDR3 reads CATGTGFVQPQHF. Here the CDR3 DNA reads TGTGCCACGGGGACAGGGTTTGTGCAGCCCCAGCATTTT.

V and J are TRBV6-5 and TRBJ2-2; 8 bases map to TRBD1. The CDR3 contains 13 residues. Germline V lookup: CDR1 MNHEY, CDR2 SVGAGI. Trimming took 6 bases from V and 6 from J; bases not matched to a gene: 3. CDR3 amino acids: CASRSQGAGELFF. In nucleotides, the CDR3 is TGTGCCAGCAGGTCACAGGGGGCCGGGGAGCTGTTTTTT.

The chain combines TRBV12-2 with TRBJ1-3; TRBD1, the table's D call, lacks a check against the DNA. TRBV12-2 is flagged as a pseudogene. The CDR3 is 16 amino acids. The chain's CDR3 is CASRPMTGTSGNTIYF. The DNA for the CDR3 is TGTGCAAGTCGCCCCATGACAGGAACTTCTGGAAACACCATATATTTT.

The CDR3 DNA sequence: TGTGCCAGCGGGAGGGTTAGAGGCGGGGAGCTGTTTTTT. Encoded protein: CASGRVRGGELFF. V and J are TRBV27 and TRBJ2-2; TRBD2 agrees at 7 bases. The CDR3 sequence is 13 residues long. Looked up from germline, CDR1 is MNHEY and CDR2 is SMNVEV (reference sequence). The V segment lost 8 bases and the J segment 7 bases; nucleotides outside the gene matches: 7.

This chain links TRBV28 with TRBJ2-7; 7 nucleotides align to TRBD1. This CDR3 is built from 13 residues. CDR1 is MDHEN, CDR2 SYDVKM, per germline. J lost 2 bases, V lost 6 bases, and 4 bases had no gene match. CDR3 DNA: TGTGCCAGCAGCCTTACAGGGGCCTACGAGCAGTACTTC. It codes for CASSLTGAYEQYF. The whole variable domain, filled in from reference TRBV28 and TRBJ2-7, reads DVKVTQSSRYLVKRTGEKVFLECVQDMDHENMFWYRQDPGLGLRLIYFSYDVKMKEKGDIPEGYSVSREKKERFSLILESASTNQTSMYLCASSLTGAYEQYFGPGTRLTVT.

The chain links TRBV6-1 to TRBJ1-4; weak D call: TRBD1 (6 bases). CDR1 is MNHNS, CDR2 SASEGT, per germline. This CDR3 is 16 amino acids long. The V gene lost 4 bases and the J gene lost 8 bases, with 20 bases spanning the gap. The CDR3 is CASSASPGTSGEKLFF. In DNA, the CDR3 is TGTGCCAGCAGTGCATCCCCCGGGACATCCGGCGAAAAACTGTTTTTT.